The next 13 T cell receptor beta chains were all read from a single sample in a study of T cell repertoires in aging, cancer and after chemotherapy. The template was genomic DNA from peripheral blood, not RNA. TRB rearrangements spanning V, D and J were amplified using mixed TRB-A/B primers. TCRdb ran MiXCR on the multiplex PCR reads and lists one entry per CDR3 protein. The top ten clones hold less than 50% of a sample with about 6,000 distinct CDR3 sequences, about 35% of them seen once. Sequencing used blood. These receptors were obtained from a human donor with a blood cancer.

The J gene is TRBJ2-7, the V gene TRBV6-1; D is possibly TRBD1 or TRBD2 (5 bases each). V shed 3 bases and J shed 6 bases, with 18 bases lying between them. Germline V gene lookup returns CDR1 MNHNS and CDR2 SASEGT. The CDR3 is made up of 15 amino acids. CDR3 DNA: TGTGCCAGCAGTGACCCGGGACGCCGTTTGGGCGAGCAGTACTTC. Amino acid sequence: CASSDPGRRLGEQYF.

V and J are TRBV12-3 or TRBV12-4 and TRBJ2-2; 7 bases agree with TRBD1. The ends lost 5 bases at V and 5 bases at J; junction bases unmatched: 5. This CDR3 comprises 14 residues. The CDR3 DNA is TGTGCCAGCAGTCGGGACAGTTGGACCGGGGAGCTGTTTTTT. This gives the protein CASSRDSWTGELFF.

This clonotype is medium-sized (0.01 to 0.1%) within its sample. This chain links TRBV15 with TRBJ2-1; D ambiguous. The CDR3 has 14 residues. Germline V gives CDR1 LNHNV, CDR2 YYDKDF (reference sequence). The V end lost 0 bases, the J end lost 5 bases, and 8 bases lay between the germline ends. The CDR3 DNA reads as TGTGCCACCAGCAGAGACCTGGACCACAATGAGCAGTTCTTC. Translating gives CATSRDLDHNEQFF.

With regard to this clonotype: A much larger clone differs by one base, so this may be a read error. J is TRBJ2-7 and V is TRBV28; 10 nucleotides agree with TRBD1. The length of the CDR3 is 14 residues. Germline-derived CDR1 and CDR2 are MDHEN and SYDVKM. J gave up 5 bases and V 3 bases, and 4 bases lay outside the gene matches. The CDR3 DNA sequence: TGTGCCAGCAGTTTCGGACAGGGGGGCCACGAGCAGTACTTC. It yields the protein CASSFGQGGHEQYF.

CDR3: CASSEAPGQVTYEQYF. CDR3 DNA sequence: TGTGCCAGCAGTGAAGCCCCTGGACAGGTAACCTACGAGCAGTACTTC. The V gene is TRBV6-1, the J gene TRBJ2-7, with 7 nucleotides matching TRBD1. Germline CDR1 reads MNHNS; CDR2 reads SASEGT. The CDR3 covers 16 residues. V lost 0 bases, J lost 2 bases, and 7 bases stayed unmatched.

The chain recombines TRBV27 with TRBJ2-2; TRBD1 matches 8 bases. This CDR3 comprises 17 residues. V shed 6 bases, J shed 6 bases, and the junction held 15 bases outside the gene matches. CDR1 is MNHEY, CDR2 SMNVEV, per germline (reference sequence). The CDR3 region has the DNA TGTGCCAGCAGCCAAAATCTCCGGGACAGGTATTCCGGGGAGCTGTTTTTT. Translation: CASSQNLRDRYSGELFF.

The chain has TRBV20-1 and TRBJ1-1; D gene ambiguous. V was trimmed by 6 bases and J by 0 bases, leaving 8 bases between them. Germline lookup yields CDR1 DFQATT and CDR2 SNEGSKA (reference sequence). The CDR3 length is 12 residues. CDR3 bases: TGCAGTGCCAGCGGGGTGAACACTGAAGCTTTCTTT. The encoded protein is CSASGVNTEAFF.

This chain links TRBV14 with TRBJ2-3; 8 bases are shared with TRBD1. The CDR3 runs 16 residues. The germline V gene encodes CDR1 SGHDN and CDR2 FVKESK. V lost 4 bases and J lost 0; bases outside the gene matches: 6. The CDR3 DNA follows: TGTGCCAGCAGCCCCGGGACAGGAACTAGCACAGATACGCAGTATTTT. Amino acid sequence: CASSPGTGTSTDTQYF.

This chain links TRBV5-1 with TRBJ2-1, with D unclear. Germline CDR1 SGHRS, CDR2 YFSETQ. CDR3 length: 14 residues. Trimming shortened V by 0 bases and J by 6 bases, and 10 bases separated the two germline ends. CDR3: CASSLEQTSNEQFF. The CDR3 nucleotides read TGCGCCAGCAGCTTGGAACAGACTTCCAATGAGCAGTTCTTC.

The chain combines TRBV6-4 with TRBJ1-1; D gene unclear. Germline lookup yields CDR1 MRHNA and CDR2 SNTAGT. This CDR3 is 14 amino acids long. V dropped 6 bases and J dropped 1 base, with 12 bases sitting between them. The CDR3 protein is CASRDGNRNTEAFF. The CDR3 DNA is TGTGCCAGCAGAGACGGGAACAGGAACACTGAAGCTTTCTTT.

V usage is TRBV21-1 and J usage is TRBJ2-2; the table names TRBD2, a call not compared with the DNA. TRBV21-1 is marked as a pseudogene. The CDR3 is 15 amino acids. CDR3 DNA sequence: TGTGCCAGCAGCAGGACTAGCGGGAATAAGAGGGAGCTGTTTTTT. The encoded protein is CASSRTSGNKRELFF.

J is TRBJ2-7 and V is TRBV29-1, with a tentative D call TRBD1 (8 bases). The CDR3 runs 17 residues. The ends were cut back, 4 bases at V and 4 bases at J, with 26 bases in the middle. Germline assignment: CDR1 SQVTM and CDR2 ANQGSEA. CDR3 in amino acids: CSVAGGTGGNFGYEQYF. CDR3 sequence (DNA): TGCAGCGTTGCGGGGGGAACAGGGGGAAATTTTGGTTACGAGCAGTACTTC.

V gene TRBV19 combines with J gene TRBJ1-6; TRBD1 matches 11 bases. V dropped 4 bases and J dropped 10; count of bases not matched to a gene: 12. Germline V gene sequence: CDR1 LNHDA, CDR2 SQIVND (reference sequence). This CDR3 is built from 17 residues. The CDR3 region is CASSKDRGRLDLSPLHF. In DNA form, the CDR3 reads TGTGCCAGTAGTAAGGACAGGGGGCGACTTGATCTCTCACCCCTCCACTTT. The complete variable domain, with remaining parts taken from reference TRBV19 and TRBJ1-6, reads DGGITQSPKYLFRKEGQNVTLSCEQNLNHDAMYWYRQDPGQGLRLIYYSQIVNDFQKGDIAEGYSVSREKKESFPLTVTSAQKNPTAFYLCASSKDRGRLDLSPLHFGNGTRLTVT.